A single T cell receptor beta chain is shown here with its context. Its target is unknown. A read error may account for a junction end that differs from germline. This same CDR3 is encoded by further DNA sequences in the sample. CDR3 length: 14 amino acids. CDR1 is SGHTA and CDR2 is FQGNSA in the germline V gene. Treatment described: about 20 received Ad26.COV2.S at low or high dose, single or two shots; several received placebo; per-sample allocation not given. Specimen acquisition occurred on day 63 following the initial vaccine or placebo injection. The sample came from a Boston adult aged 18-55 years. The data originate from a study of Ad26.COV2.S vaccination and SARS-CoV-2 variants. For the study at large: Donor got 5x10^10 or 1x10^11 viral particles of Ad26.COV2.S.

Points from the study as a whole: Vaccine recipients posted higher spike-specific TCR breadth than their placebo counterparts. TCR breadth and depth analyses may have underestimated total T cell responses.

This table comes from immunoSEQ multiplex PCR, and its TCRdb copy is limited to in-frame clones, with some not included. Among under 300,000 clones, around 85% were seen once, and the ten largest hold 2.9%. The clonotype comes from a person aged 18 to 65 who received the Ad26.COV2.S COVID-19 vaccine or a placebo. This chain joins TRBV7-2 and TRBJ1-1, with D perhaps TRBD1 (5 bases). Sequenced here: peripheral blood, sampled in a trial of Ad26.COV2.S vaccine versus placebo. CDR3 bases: TGTGCCAGCAGCTTAGGTGGGGGTTCCACTGAAGCTTTTTTT. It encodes CASSLGGGSTEAFF. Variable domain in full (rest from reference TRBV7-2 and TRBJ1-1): GAGVSQSPSNKVTEKGKDVELRCDPISGHTALYWYRQSLGQGLEFLIYFQGNSAPDKSGLPSDRFSAERTGGSVSTLTIQRTQQEDSAVYLCASSLGGGSTEAFFGQGTRLTVV.